Presented here are 29 T cell receptor beta chains from one specimen sequenced in a study of CD8 T cells in ankylosing spondylitis. No antigen is known for these receptors. One entry per CDR3 protein, called by TCRdb with MiXCR from the 5' RACE reads. The profile covers about 390,000 distinct CDR3 sequences, with 20% to 25% appearing a single time and 15% to 20% taken by the ten largest. Findings and caveats of the study: It appeared that ankylosing spondylitis blood was characterized by a TCR beta motif of roughly 8 highly homologous variants.

The specimen sequenced was blood, either unsorted or a sorted T cell fraction (not recorded which). Source of these receptors: a male donor with ankylosing spondylitis.

This clonotype was recorded a few times. The V call is TRBV20-1, the J call TRBJ1-6; D unresolved. Trimming took off 3 bases at V and 6 bases at J, with 9 bases between the two ends. The CDR3 sequence is 13 residues long. Germline loops: CDR1 DFQATT, CDR2 SNEGSKA (reference sequence). This CDR3 is CSASTARNSPLHF. The DNA of the CDR3 is TGCAGTGCTAGTACGGCCCGTAATTCACCCCTCCACTTT.

This clonotype was counted only a few times. The chain employs TRBV9 and TRBJ2-7, with 11 bases matching TRBD1. J lost 2 bases, V lost 2 bases, and 0 bases had no gene match. The germline V gene has CDR1 SGDLS and CDR2 YYNGEE. The CDR3 loop spans 14 amino acids. CDR3: CASSVGQGAYEQYF. CDR3 bases: TGTGCCAGCAGCGTGGGACAGGGGGCCTACGAGCAGTACTTC.

This clonotype was observed many times. The chain couples TRBV15 to TRBJ1-3; TRBD1 might be the D (6 bases). With 0 bases removed from V and 2 bases from J, the gap between germline ends came to 8 bases. Germline V gives CDR1 LNHNV, CDR2 YYDKDF (reference sequence). The CDR3 spans 15 residues. The CDR3 region is CATSRDWGPGNTIYF. CDR3 nucleotides: TGTGCCACCAGCAGAGATTGGGGGCCTGGAAACACCATATATTTT.

The chain links TRBV10-3 to TRBJ2-2, with 13 bases identical to TRBD2. V lost 6 bases, J lost 3 bases, and 10 bases stayed unmatched. The CDR3 runs 18 residues. Germline V gene sequence: CDR1 ENHRY, CDR2 SYGVKD. The CDR3 DNA reads TGTGCCATCAGGAGACCGGGACTAGCGGGACATGACACCGGGGAGCTGTTTTTT. This sequence encodes CAIRRPGLAGHDTGELFF.

This clonotype is a singleton in its sample. The chain joins TRBV7-6 to TRBJ2-7, with TRBD1 matching over 7 bases. V was clipped by 1 base and J by 6 bases; unmatched bases: 9. This CDR3 is built from 15 residues. Looked up from germline, CDR1 is SGHVS and CDR2 is FNYEAQ. CDR3 sequence: CASSLDRGPGSEQYF. In DNA form, the CDR3 reads TGTGCCAGCAGCTTAGACAGGGGTCCAGGGAGCGAGCAGTACTTC.

The chain links TRBV4-2 to TRBJ2-1; weak D call: TRBD2 (6 bases). Germline values: CDR1 LGHNA, CDR2 YNFKEQ. The ends were cut back, 0 bases at V and 9 bases at J, with 12 bases in the middle. This CDR3 region has 14 residues. CDR3 residues: CASSQDWEESEQFF. CDR3 nucleotides: TGTGCCAGCAGCCAAGATTGGGAGGAAAGTGAGCAGTTCTTC.

This clonotype was picked up a small number of times. The chain combines TRBV6-1 with TRBJ2-1, with 9 positions matching TRBD2. The junction had 13 bases not matched to a gene; V was cut back by 4 bases and J by 9 bases. The CDR3 covers 16 residues. CDR1 is MNHNS, CDR2 SASEGT, per germline. The DNA of the CDR3 is TGTGCCAGCAGTGGGGTGGTAGCGGGAGTTCTGGGTGAGCAGTTCTTC. Its protein is CASSGVVAGVLGEQFF.

The V gene is TRBV28, the J gene TRBJ1-5; D unclear. The V end was cut by 6 bases, the J end by 1 base, with 10 bases between. Germline-derived CDR1 and CDR2 are MDHEN and SYDVKM. The CDR3 sequence is 14 residues long. CDR3 amino acids: CASSTPGSNQPQHF. The CDR3 DNA is TGTGCCAGCAGCACCCCGGGAAGCAATCAGCCCCAGCATTTT.

This clonotype appeared many times. The chain carries TRBV29-1 and TRBJ2-1; 7 nucleotides line up with TRBD2. The CDR3 contains 16 residues. Germline V gene data show CDR1 as SQVTM and CDR2 as ANQGSEA. With V trimmed by 4 bases and J by 7 bases, 16 bases remained unmatched. The CDR3 sequence is CSVVFLEGGPMNEQFF. The CDR3 bases are TGCAGCGTTGTCTTTTTGGAGGGAGGGCCGATGAATGAGCAGTTCTTC.

This clonotype was detected only once. The chain joins TRBV6-1 to TRBJ1-6; 7 nucleotides line up with TRBD1. The germline CDR1 and CDR2 sequences are MNHNS and SASEGT. The CDR3 contains 14 residues. V gave up 7 bases and J gave up 7 bases; unmatched junction bases: 7. The CDR3 sequence is CASTLDRDNSPLHF. The CDR3 DNA is TGTGCCAGCACCTTAGACAGGGACAATTCACCCCTCCACTTT.

A few counts support this clonotype. This rearrangement joins TRBV3-1 to TRBJ2-1; D remains ambiguous. From germline, CDR1 is LGHDT and CDR2 YNNKEL (reference sequence). The CDR3 covers 13 residues. Trimming removed 2 bases at V and 10 bases at J, with 12 bases between. The CDR3 here is CASSQLDGLEQFF. In DNA, the CDR3 is TGTGCCAGCAGCCAACTAGACGGGCTCGAGCAGTTCTTC.

This chain joins TRBV19 and TRBJ2-7; D is possibly TRBD2 (5 bases). The CDR3 has 14 residues. Germline V gene data show CDR1 as LNHDA and CDR2 as SQIVND (reference sequence). V lost 6 bases and J 0 bases, leaving 12 bases between the germline ends. The CDR3 loop is CASSTRTSSYEQYF. CDR3 bases: TGTGCCAGTAGCACTCGGACTTCCTCCTACGAGCAGTACTTC.

This clonotype counts as medium-sized. This chain links TRBV12-3 or TRBV12-4 with TRBJ2-1; D not resolved. The CDR3 is 10 residues long. The V gene lost 1 base and the J gene lost 10 bases, with 2 bases spanning the gap. The CDR3 reads CASSLGEQFF. Here the CDR3 DNA reads TGTGCCAGCAGTTTAGGAGAGCAGTTCTTC.

V gene TRBV5-4 combines with J gene TRBJ2-1; 14 bases are shared with TRBD2. The CDR3 covers 18 residues. V trimming: 2 bases; J trimming: 5 bases; junction bases outside the gene matches: 9. Per the germline V gene, CDR1 is SGHNT and CDR2 is YYREEE (reference sequence). The CDR3 DNA follows: TGTGCCAGCAGCTTCGGGACTAGCGGGAGAAGTCGCGACAATGAGCAGTTCTTC. Its protein is CASSFGTSGRSRDNEQFF.

In its sample, this clonotype was seen once. This rearrangement joins TRBV7-7 to TRBJ2-3; maybe TRBD2 (6 bases). CDR3 length: 14 residues. Germline assignment: CDR1 SSHAT and CDR2 FNYEAQ (reference sequence). Between the trimmed V and J ends, which lost 4 bases and 2 bases, there was a span of 10 bases. Here the CDR3 reads CASSYGTFTDTQYF. The DNA of the CDR3 is TGTGCCAGCAGCTACGGGACTTTCACAGATACGCAGTATTTT.

V and J are TRBV19 and TRBJ1-1; TRBD1 agrees at 9 bases. The trim removed 5 bases at V and 5 bases at J, leaving 9 bases unmatched. Germline V lookup: CDR1 LNHDA, CDR2 SQIVND (reference sequence). This CDR3 comprises 15 residues. In nucleotides, the CDR3 is TGTGCCAGTAGTTCCGGGACAGGGTTTGGAACTGAAGCTTTCTTT. It specifies CASSSGTGFGTEAFF.

This chain links TRBV7-9 with TRBJ2-3; D is unresolved. V was clipped by 6 bases and J by 2 bases, with 6 bases between them. The CDR3 length is 12 residues. From germline, CDR1 is SEHNR and CDR2 FQNEAQ (reference sequence). CDR3 DNA: TGTGCCAGCAGGTTCTACACAGATACGCAGTATTTT. Its translation: CASRFYTDTQYF.

The chain combines TRBV6-5 with TRBJ2-3, with D uncertain. V lost 2 bases to trimming and J lost 4 bases, with 7 bases between them. The CDR3 length is 13 residues. Germline CDR1 is MNHEY and CDR2 is SVGAGI. CDR3: CASSYRAADTQYF. The CDR3 DNA sequence: TGTGCCAGCAGTTACCGAGCCGCAGATACGCAGTATTTT.

The V gene is TRBV5-1, the J gene TRBJ2-7, with 12 bases identical to TRBD2. Germline CDR1 SGHRS, CDR2 YFSETQ. V was pared by 1 base and J by 3 bases, with 17 bases of the junction left unmatched. The CDR3 covers 20 residues. The CDR3 DNA reads TGCGCCAGCAGCTTGAGACAGGGGACGACTAGCGGGAGCTCAGTCTACGAGCAGTACTTC. Translated: CASSLRQGTTSGSSVYEQYF.

The J gene is TRBJ1-6, the V gene TRBV4-3; D is undetermined. The CDR3 has 16 residues. The germline V and J ends were trimmed by 0 bases and 5 bases, with 11 bases remaining between them. CDR1 and CDR2 from the germline V gene are LGHNA and YSLEER. The CDR3 DNA is TGCGCCAGCAGCCAAGACCACACGCTTAATAATTCACCCCTCCACTTT. Translating gives CASSQDHTLNNSPLHF.

As concerns this clonotype: One end of the junction varies from germline; a read error may be responsible. CDR3: CASSLEGSATKEKLFF. CDR3 in DNA: TGCGCCAGCAGCTTGGAAGGGAGTGCAACTAAGGAAAAACTGTTTTTT. The chain couples TRBV5-1 to TRBJ1-4, with unresolved D. This CDR3 contains 16 residues. Germline assignment: CDR1 SGHRS and CDR2 YFSETQ.

The chain links TRBV9 to TRBJ2-5, with TRBD1 as a possible D gene (5 bases). The CDR3 contains 14 residues. Between the trimmed V and J ends, which lost 0 bases and 5 bases, there was a span of 11 bases. Germline CDR1 is SGDLS and CDR2 is YYNGEE. The chain's CDR3 is CASSVAPGLETQYF. CDR3 DNA sequence: TGTGCCAGCAGCGTAGCTCCAGGGCTGGAGACCCAGTACTTC.

This clonotype came up a few times. This chain uses TRBV7-2 with TRBJ1-4; D may be TRBD1 (5 bases). Germline V gene lookup returns CDR1 SGHTA and CDR2 FQGNSA. There are 13 residues in the CDR3. Trimming took 4 bases from V and 10 from J, leaving 13 bases between them. This chain's CDR3 is CASSSPGTPKLFF. DNA for the CDR3: TGTGCCAGCAGCTCACCAGGGACCCCAAAACTGTTTTTT.

This chain connects TRBV30 to TRBJ1-5; D gene ambiguous. The V and J ends lost 1 base and 5 bases respectively, with 9 bases between them. Germline V gene sequence: CDR1 GTSNPN, CDR2 SVGIG (reference sequence). The CDR3 length is 13 residues. CDR3 nucleotides: TGTGCCTGGAGTGCAAACACGGATCAGCCCCAGCATTTT. This translates into CAWSANTDQPQHF. The whole variable domain, remainder taken from reference TRBV30 and TRBJ1-5, is SQTIHQWPATLVQPVGSPLSLECTVEGTSNPNLYWYRQAAGRGLQLLFYSVGIGQISSEVPQNLSASRPQDRQFILSSKKLLLSDSGFYLCAWSANTDQPQHFGDGTRLSIL.

The chain couples TRBV18 to TRBJ1-4; 8 positions agree with TRBD1. Losses at the gene ends were 5 bases for V and 6 bases for J; bases not matched to a gene: 5. CDR1 is KGHSH and CDR2 is LQKENI in the germline V gene. The CDR3 is made up of 14 amino acids. The CDR3 here is CASSVDRVDEKLFF. The CDR3 nucleotides are TGTGCCAGCTCAGTGGACAGGGTGGATGAAAAACTGTTTTTT. The full variable domain, with the rest looked up from reference TRBV18 and TRBJ1-4, is NAGVMQNPRHLVRRRGQEARLRCSPMKGHSHVYWYRQLPEEGLKFMVYLQKENIIDESGMPKERFSAEFPKEGPSILRIQQVVRGDSAAYFCASSVDRVDEKLFFGSGTQLSVL.

This clonotype has just a few counts. The J gene is TRBJ1-2, the V gene TRBV7-9; 8 nucleotides align to TRBD1. V gave up 1 base and J gave up 6 bases; unmatched junction bases: 7. This CDR3 has 15 amino acids. Per the germline V gene, CDR1 is SEHNR and CDR2 is FQNEAQ (reference sequence). The CDR3 spells CASSLDSGGDHGYTF. CDR3 in DNA: TGTGCCAGCAGCTTAGATTCAGGGGGCGATCATGGCTACACCTTC.

V and J are TRBV5-1 and TRBJ2-7; TRBD2 might be the D (6 bases). This CDR3 is 15 amino acids long. Germline values: CDR1 SGHRS, CDR2 YFSETQ. V dropped 5 bases and J dropped 4 bases, with 19 bases sitting between them. As DNA, the CDR3 is TGCGCCAGCAGACCGACAGCCGGAGGGGCTTACGAGCAGTACTTC. This translates into CASRPTAGGAYEQYF. The entire variable domain, with the rest obtained from reference TRBV5-1 and TRBJ2-7, is as follows: KAGVTQTPRYLIKTRGQQVTLSCSPISGHRSVSWYQQTPGQGLQFLFEYFSETQRNKGNFPGRFSGRQFSNSRSEMNVSTLELGDSALYLCASRPTAGGAYEQYFGPGTRLTVT.

The chain's CDR3 is CASSRGTGGMSNQPQHF. For the CDR3, the DNA is TGTGCCAGCAGCCGAGGGACAGGGGGTATGAGCAATCAGCCCCAGCATTTT. This chain joins TRBV3-1 and TRBJ1-5, with TRBD1 identical over 11 bases. The CDR3 covers 17 residues. The J segment lost 1 base and the V segment lost 4 bases, leaving 6 bases of the junction unmatched. Per germline, CDR1 LGHDT and CDR2 YNNKEL (reference sequence). Complete variable domain (other parts from reference TRBV3-1 and TRBJ1-5): DTAVSQTPKYLVTQMGNDKSIKCEQNLGHDTMYWYKQDSKKFLKIMFSYNNKELIINETVPNRFSPKSPDKAHLNLHINSLELGDSAVYFCASSRGTGGMSNQPQHFGDGTRLSIL.

V and J are TRBV6-6 and TRBJ2-7; weak D call: TRBD2 (5 bases). The CDR3 runs to 12 residues. Looked up from germline, CDR1 is MNHNY and CDR2 is SVGAGI (reference sequence). Trimming shortened V by 5 bases and J by 2 bases, and 7 bases separated the two germline ends. In DNA, the CDR3 is TGTGCCAGCAGTACTAGAGCCTACGAGCAGTACTTC. It codes for CASSTRAYEQYF.